Included here is one T cell receptor (beta chain) sequence, with context. This sample is drawn from a study of CD8 T cells in Susac syndrome. After removal of 0 bases from V and 1 base from J, the junction contained 2 bases not matched to a gene. The CDR3 is made up of 16 amino acids. The germline V gene has CDR1 SGDLS and CDR2 YYNGEE. Reverse transcription of roughly 0.5 to 1 ug RNA used random hexamers. The authors amplified TCR beta CDR3 across 54 Vbeta and 13 Jbeta using immunoSEQ multiplex PCR. TCRdb independently ran MiXCR on the immunoSEQ multiplex PCR reads; one entry per CDR3 protein. Of about 150,000 distinct CDR3 sequences detected, approximately 93% appear once; the ten largest clones hold about 0.088%. TCR beta sequencing was performed on blood CD8+ and CD4+ T cells. The patients who served as multiple sclerosis controls were treatment-naive and had stable or active relapsing-remitting disease that fulfilled the revised McDonald criteria. The TEMRA cells underwent FACS enrichment, while the CD8+ and CD4+ T cells underwent negative isolation.

The TCR was taken from a human donor with multiple sclerosis. Sequencing used CD4+ T cells from PBMCs. The chain couples TRBV9 to TRBJ2-2; 8 nucleotides agree with TRBD2. CDR3 in DNA: TGTGCCAGCAGCGTAGCTACTAGCGGGAACACCGGGGAGCTGTTTTTT. As protein: CASSVATSGNTGELFF.